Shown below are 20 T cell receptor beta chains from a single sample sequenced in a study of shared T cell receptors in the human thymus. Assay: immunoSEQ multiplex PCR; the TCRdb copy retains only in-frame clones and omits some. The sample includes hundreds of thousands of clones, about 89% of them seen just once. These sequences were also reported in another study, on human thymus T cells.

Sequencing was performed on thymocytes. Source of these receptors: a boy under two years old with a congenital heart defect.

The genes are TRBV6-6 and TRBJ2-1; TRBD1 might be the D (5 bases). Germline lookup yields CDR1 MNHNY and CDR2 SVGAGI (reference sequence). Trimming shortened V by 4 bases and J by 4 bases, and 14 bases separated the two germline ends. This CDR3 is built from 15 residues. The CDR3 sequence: CASSSQVPLYNEQFF. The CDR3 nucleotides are TGTGCCAGCAGTTCACAGGTTCCCCTATACAATGAGCAGTTCTTC.

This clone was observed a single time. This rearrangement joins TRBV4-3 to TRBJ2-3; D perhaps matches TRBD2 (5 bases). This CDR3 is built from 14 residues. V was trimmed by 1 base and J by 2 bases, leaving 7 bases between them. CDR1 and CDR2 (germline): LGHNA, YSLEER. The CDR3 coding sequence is TGCGCCAGCAGCCAAGCCGGACTCACAGATACGCAGTATTTT. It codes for CASSQAGLTDTQYF.

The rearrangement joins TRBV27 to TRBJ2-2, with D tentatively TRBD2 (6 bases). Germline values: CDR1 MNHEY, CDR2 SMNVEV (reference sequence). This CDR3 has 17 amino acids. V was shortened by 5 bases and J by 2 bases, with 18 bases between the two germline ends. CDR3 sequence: CASSVRDSKLNTGELFF. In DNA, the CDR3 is TGTGCCAGCAGTGTCCGGGACTCCAAACTTAACACCGGGGAGCTGTTTTTT.

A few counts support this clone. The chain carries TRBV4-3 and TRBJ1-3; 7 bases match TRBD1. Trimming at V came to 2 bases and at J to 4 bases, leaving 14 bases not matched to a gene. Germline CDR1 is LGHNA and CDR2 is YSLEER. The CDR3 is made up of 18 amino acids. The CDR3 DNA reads TGCGCCAGCAGCCAAAGGCGGACAGGCCTAGTGGAGGGAAACACCATATATTTT. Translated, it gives CASSQRRTGLVEGNTIYF.

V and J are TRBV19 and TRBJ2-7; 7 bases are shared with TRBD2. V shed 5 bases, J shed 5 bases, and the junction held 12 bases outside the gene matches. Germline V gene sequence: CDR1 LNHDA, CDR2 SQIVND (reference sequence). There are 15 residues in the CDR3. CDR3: CASSSGTKASDEQYF. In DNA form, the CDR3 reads TGTGCCAGTAGTTCCGGGACTAAAGCATCCGACGAGCAGTACTTC.

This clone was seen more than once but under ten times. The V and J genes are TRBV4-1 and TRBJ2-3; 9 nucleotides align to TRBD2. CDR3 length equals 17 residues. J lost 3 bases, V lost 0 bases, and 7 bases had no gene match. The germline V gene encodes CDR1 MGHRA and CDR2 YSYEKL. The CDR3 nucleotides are TGCGCCAGCAGCCAAGAGGGAGATAGCGGGGGAACAGATACGCAGTATTTT. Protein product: CASSQEGDSGGTDTQYF.

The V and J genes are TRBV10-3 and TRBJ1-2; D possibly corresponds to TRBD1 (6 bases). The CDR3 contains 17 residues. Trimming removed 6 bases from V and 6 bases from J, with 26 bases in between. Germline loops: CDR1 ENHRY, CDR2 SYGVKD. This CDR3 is CAISSNREYLEVDGYTF. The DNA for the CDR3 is TGTGCCATCAGCTCCAACAGGGAATATTTGGAAGTCGATGGCTACACCTTC.

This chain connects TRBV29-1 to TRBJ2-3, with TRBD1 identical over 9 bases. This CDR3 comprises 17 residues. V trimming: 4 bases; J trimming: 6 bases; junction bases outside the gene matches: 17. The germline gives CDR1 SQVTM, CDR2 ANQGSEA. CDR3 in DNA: TGCAGCGTTGCTCGCCGGGACCGGGACAGGGTCATTGATACGCAGTATTTT. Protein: CSVARRDRDRVIDTQYF.

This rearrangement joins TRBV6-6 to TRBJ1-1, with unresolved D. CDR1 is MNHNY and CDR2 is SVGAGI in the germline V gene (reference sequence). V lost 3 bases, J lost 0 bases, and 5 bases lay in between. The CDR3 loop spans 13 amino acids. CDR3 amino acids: CASSYSVNTEAFF. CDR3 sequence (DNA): TGTGCCAGCAGTTATTCGGTGAACACTGAAGCTTTCTTT.

CDR3 sequence reads: CASSPRTSGGSYNEQFF. In nucleotides, the CDR3 is TGTGCCAGCAGCCCAAGGACTAGCGGGGGCTCCTACAATGAGCAGTTCTTC. The chain couples TRBV9 to TRBJ2-1, with 13 positions matching TRBD2. CDR3 length: 17 residues. The V gene's germline CDR1 is SGDLS and CDR2 YYNGEE. The ends lost 4 bases at V and 0 bases at J; junction bases unmatched: 4.

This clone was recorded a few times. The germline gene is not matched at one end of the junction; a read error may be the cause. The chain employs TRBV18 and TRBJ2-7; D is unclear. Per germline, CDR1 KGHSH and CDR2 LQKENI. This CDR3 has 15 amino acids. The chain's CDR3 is CASSTPRATSYEQYF. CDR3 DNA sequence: TGTGCCAGCTCAACACCCCGAGCTACTTCCTACGAGCAGTACTTC.

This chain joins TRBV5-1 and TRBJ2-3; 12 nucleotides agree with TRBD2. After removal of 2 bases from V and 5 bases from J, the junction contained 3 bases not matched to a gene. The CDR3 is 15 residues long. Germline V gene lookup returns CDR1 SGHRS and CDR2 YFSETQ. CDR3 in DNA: TGCGCCAGCAGCTTTCCACTAGCGGGGGGAGATACGCAGTATTTT. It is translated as CASSFPLAGGDTQYF.

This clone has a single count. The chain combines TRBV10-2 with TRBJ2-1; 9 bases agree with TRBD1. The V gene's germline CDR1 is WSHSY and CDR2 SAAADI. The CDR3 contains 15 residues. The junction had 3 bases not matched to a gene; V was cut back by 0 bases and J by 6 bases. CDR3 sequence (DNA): TGCGCCAGCAGTGAGTCGACGACAGGGGGCAATGAGCAGTTCTTC. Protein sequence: CASSESTTGGNEQFF.

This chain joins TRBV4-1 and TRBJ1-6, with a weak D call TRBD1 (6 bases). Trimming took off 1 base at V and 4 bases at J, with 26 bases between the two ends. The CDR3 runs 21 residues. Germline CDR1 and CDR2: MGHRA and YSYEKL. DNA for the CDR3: TGCGCCAGCAGCCAAGGGAGACAGGCTAGAATGCCTGGCGTTTATAATTCACCCCTCCACTTT. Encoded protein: CASSQGRQARMPGVYNSPLHF.

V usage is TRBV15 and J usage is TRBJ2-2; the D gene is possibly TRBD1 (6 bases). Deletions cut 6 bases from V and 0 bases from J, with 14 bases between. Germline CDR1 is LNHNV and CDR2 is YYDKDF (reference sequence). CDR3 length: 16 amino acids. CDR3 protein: CATREDSVANTGELFF. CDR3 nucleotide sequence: TGTGCCACCAGAGAGGACAGCGTAGCGAACACCGGGGAGCTGTTTTTT.

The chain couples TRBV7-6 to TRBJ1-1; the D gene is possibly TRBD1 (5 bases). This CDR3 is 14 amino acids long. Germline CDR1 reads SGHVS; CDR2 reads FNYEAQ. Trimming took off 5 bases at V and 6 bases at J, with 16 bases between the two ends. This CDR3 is CASSPTPTAPEAFF. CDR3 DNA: TGTGCCAGCAGCCCCACCCCGACAGCCCCTGAAGCTTTCTTT.

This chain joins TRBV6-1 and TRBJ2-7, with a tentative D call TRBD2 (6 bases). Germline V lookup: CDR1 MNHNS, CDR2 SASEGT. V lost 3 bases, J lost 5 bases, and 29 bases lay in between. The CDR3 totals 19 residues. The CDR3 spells CASSEMGRPLRTFVHEQYF. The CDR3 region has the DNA TGTGCCAGCAGTGAGATGGGGAGGCCCTTACGGACTTTCGTCCACGAGCAGTACTTC.

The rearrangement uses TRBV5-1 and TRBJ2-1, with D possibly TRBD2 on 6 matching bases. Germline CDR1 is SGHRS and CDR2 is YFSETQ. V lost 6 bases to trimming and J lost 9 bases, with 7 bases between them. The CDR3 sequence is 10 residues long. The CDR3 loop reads CASNGSEQFF. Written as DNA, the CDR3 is TGCGCCAGCAACGGGAGTGAGCAGTTCTTC. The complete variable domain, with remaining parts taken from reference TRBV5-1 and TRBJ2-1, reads KAGVTQTPRYLIKTRGQQVTLSCSPISGHRSVSWYQQTPGQGLQFLFEYFSETQRNKGNFPGRFSGRQFSNSRSEMNVSTLELGDSALYLCASNGSEQFFGPGTRLTVL.

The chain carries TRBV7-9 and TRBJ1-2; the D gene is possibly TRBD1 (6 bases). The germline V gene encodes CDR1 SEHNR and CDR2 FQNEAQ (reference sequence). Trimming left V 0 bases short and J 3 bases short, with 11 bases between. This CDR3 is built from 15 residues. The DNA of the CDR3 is TGTGCCAGCAGCTTAGCGTGGGGGGGCCACTATGGCTACACCTTC. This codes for CASSLAWGGHYGYTF. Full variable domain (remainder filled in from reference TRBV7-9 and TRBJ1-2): DTGVSQNPRHKITKRGQNVTFRCDPISEHNRLYWYRQTLGQGPEFLTYFQNEAQLEKSRLLSDRFSAERPKGSFSTLEIQRTEQGDSAMYLCASSLAWGGHYGYTFGSGTRLTVV.

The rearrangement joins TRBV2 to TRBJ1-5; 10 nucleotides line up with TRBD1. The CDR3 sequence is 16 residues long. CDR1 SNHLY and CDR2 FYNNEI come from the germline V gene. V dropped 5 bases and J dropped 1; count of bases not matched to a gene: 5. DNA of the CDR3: TGTGCCAGCAGTTTAGACAGGGGGCTAAGCAATCAGCCCCAGCATTTT. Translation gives CASSLDRGLSNQPQHF.